Sequencing of this T cell receptor (beta chain) was carried out in a study of blood T cells in healthy people across ages. The CDR3 runs to 19 residues. Germline CDR1 and CDR2: SGHTA and FQGTGA. V shed 2 bases, J shed 4 bases, and the junction held 16 bases outside the gene matches. There are many counts of this clonotype. A sample-barcoded 5' primer and a J-beta primer mix were used in a second PCR of roughly 6 to 11 cycles. TCRdb reprocessed the 5' RACE reads via MiXCR and lists one record per CDR3 protein. This table holds about 800,000 distinct CDR3 sequences, about 47% found once. Material for sequencing was blood. The source is a man at least 80 years old in good health. The V call is TRBV7-3, the J call TRBJ2-3; 9 bases match TRBD2. The chain's CDR3 is CASSLGGGRGRADADTQYF. The CDR3 DNA follows: TGTGCCAGCAGCTTAGGTGGGGGTCGCGGGAGGGCGGACGCAGATACGCAGTATTTT.